This T cell receptor beta chain was recovered during a study of T cell changes during pregnancy in multiple sclerosis. The germline CDR1 and CDR2 sequences are MDHEN and SYDVKM. CDR3 length equals 15 residues. V trimming: 6 bases; J trimming: 3 bases; junction bases outside the gene matches: 8. Data came from immunoSEQ multiplex PCR; TCRdb stores just in-frame clones and leaves some out. The table has about 40,000 clones, 92% seen once. The gene calls are TRBV28 and TRBJ1-1; 9 bases are a match to TRBD1. This TCR was recovered from a female donor with multiple sclerosis, enrolled in a pregnancy study. Material: CD4+ T cells from peripheral blood mononuclear cells, obtained before pregnancy. CDR3 coding DNA: TGTGCCAGCAGCTCACTGACAGGGGGGGACACTGAAGCTTTCTTT. Translating gives CASSSLTGGDTEAFF.